These 5 T cell receptor beta chains originate from one sample sequenced in a study of blood T cells in healthy people across ages. The authors ran a second PCR of about 7 to 12 cycles using a sample-barcoded 5' primer and a J-beta primer mix. From the 5' RACE reads, TCRdb called clonotypes with MiXCR, one entry per CDR3 protein. The table lists about 670,000 distinct CDR3 sequences, more than 45% of them singletons, with roughly 14% in the top ten. The material sequenced was blood. The receptors were sampled from an elderly woman in good health.

The V call is TRBV7-2, the J call TRBJ1-5; 8 bases line up with TRBD1. J gave up 0 bases and V 5 bases, and 12 bases lay outside the gene matches. This CDR3 is built from 18 residues. Looked up from germline, CDR1 is SGHTA and CDR2 is FQGNSA. Here the CDR3 reads CASSGRDRSLGSNQPQHF. CDR3 in DNA: TGTGCCAGCAGCGGCCGGGACAGGAGTTTAGGTAGCAATCAGCCCCAGCATTTT.

The chain is built from TRBV7-2 and TRBJ1-5; tentatively, D is TRBD1 (5 bases). The V and J ends lost 4 bases and 7 bases respectively, with 20 bases between them. Per the germline V gene, CDR1 is SGHTA and CDR2 is FQGNSA. The CDR3 sequence is 16 residues long. CDR3 in amino acids: CASSWKRTGAGQPQHF. The CDR3 DNA is TGTGCCAGCAGCTGGAAGAGGACCGGGGCAGGGCAGCCCCAGCATTTT.

On this clonotype itself: It may be a read error: a sequence one base away is much more abundant. The chain couples TRBV27 to TRBJ2-1, with D perhaps matching TRBD1 or TRBD2 (6 bases each). Looked up from germline, CDR1 is MNHEY and CDR2 is SMNVEV (reference sequence). The CDR3 runs 15 residues. CDR3 coding DNA: TGTGCCAGCAGTTTATCCGGGGGCGGCCTCAATGAGCGGTTCTTC. Its protein is CASSLSGGGLNERFF.

V is TRBV12-3 or TRBV12-4 and J is TRBJ2-7; D may be TRBD1 (6 bases). Trimming removed 6 bases at V and 0 bases at J, with 15 bases between. This CDR3 comprises 15 residues. The CDR3 DNA reads TGTGCCAGCAGGGTCGGGACAAAATTCTCCTACGAGCAGTACTTC. This translates into CASRVGTKFSYEQYF.

The chain combines TRBV7-3 with TRBJ1-1, with D perhaps matching TRBD1 (5 bases). Deletions cut 1 base from V and 4 bases from J, with 13 bases between. This CDR3 has 15 residues. The germline gives CDR1 SGHTA, CDR2 FQGTGA. DNA of the CDR3: TGTGCCAGCAGCTTAATGGAAAGGGGCGCCACTGAAGCTTTCTTT. This sequence encodes CASSLMERGATEAFF.